This T cell receptor (beta chain) is drawn from a study of cytomegalovirus exposure and HLA in healthy donors. 13 Jbeta primers and 60 Vbeta primers were used for the PCR. Authors' data handling: As a later analysis found, there were 80 million or so unique TCR beta chains, of which around 10 million were shared. TCRdb's table, derived via immunoSEQ multiplex PCR, lists solely in-frame clones and lacks some. Clone size and V and J calls were adopted from that table, with D and trimming inferred from the DNA. The sample holds 100,000 or so clones; around 83% are singletons and the top ten take less than 1.5%. Notes on the study in general: Later analysis identified about 17,000 TCR beta sequences associated with HLA alleles, using a false discovery rate threshold of 0.05.

About this clone: Its antigen is not known.

This sequence was found in a woman between 18 and 29 years old in good health and CMV-seronegative. The sequenced sample was PBMCs.

The CDR3 loop is CASSGTANQPQHF. The CDR3 nucleotides are TGTGCCAGCAGTGGGACAGCGAATCAGCCCCAGCATTTT. The chain joins TRBV6-4 to TRBJ1-5; weak D call: TRBD1 (6 bases). There are 13 residues in the CDR3. CDR1 and CDR2 from the germline V gene are MRHNA and SNTAGT. V was cut by 4 bases and J by 4 bases, with 8 bases left in between.